The rows below give T cell receptor beta chains drawn from one sample of a study of blood T cell repertoires in COVID-19. Clones were read by immunoSEQ multiplex PCR, and TCRdb kept only the in-frame ones, dropping some. The sample has about 87,000 clones; approximately 71% are singletons. The sequencing sample was made of peripheral blood. The source is a woman in her forties or fifties with acute or convalescent COVID-19. The CDR3 runs from the conserved cysteine through the conserved F or W. Each record gives: D gene, J gene, V gene, clone size, CDR3 DNA, CDR3 protein. D genes are given only for firm matches. Some rows mark clone size as missing; the rest say once, few, many or name a class of expanded clone.

>.|TRBJ2-5|TRBV7-9|once
TGTGCCAGCAGCCGAGCGGAGACCCAGTACTTC
CASSRAETQYF
>.|TRBJ2-1|TRBV5-4|.
TGTGCCAGCAGCCTACAGGGCCCCACCTACAATGAGCAGTTCTTC
CASSLQGPTYNEQFF
>.|TRBJ1-3|TRBV9|.
TGTGCCAGCAGCGGCGAAGGGTGGGGGACTGATTCTGGAAACACCATATATTTT
CASSGEGWGTDSGNTIYF
>.|TRBJ1-1|TRBV18|.
TGTGCCAGCTCAGCCGGGGCTGAAGCTTTCTTT
CASSAGAEAFF
>.|TRBJ2-5|TRBV19|few
TGTGCCAGTTCGACAAGGCAAGAGACCCAGTACTTC
CASSTRQETQYF
>.|TRBJ1-4|TRBV2|.
TGTGCCACCCTCCGCGGGGGGGCTAATGAAAAACTGTTTTTT
CATLRGGANEKLFF
>.|TRBJ1-6|TRBV3-1/TRBV3-2|.
TGTGCCAGCAGCCAAGATACGACATCTACCGTGCCCCTCCACTTT
CASSQDTTSTVPLHF
>TRBD1|TRBJ1-1|TRBV15|.
TGTGCCACTGGGGAGGGACAGGGGCTGCCCAACACTGAAGCTTTCTTT
CATGEGQGLPNTEAFF
>.|TRBJ1-1|TRBV28|.
TGTGCCAGCACCCGTATGAACAGGGCGGGCCCTGAAGCTTTCTTT
CASTRMNRAGPEAFF
>TRBD1|TRBJ1-6|TRBV18|few
TGTGCCAGCTCCCCACAGGGGGATTCACCCCTCCACTTT
CASSPQGDSPLHF
>TRBD1|TRBJ2-3|TRBV7-2|.
TGTGCCAGCAGCCTATCGGGACAGGGCACAGATACGCAGTATTTT
CASSLSGQGTDTQYF
>TRBD2|TRBJ2-3|TRBV5-6|.
TGTGCCAGCAGCTTGAAAGCGGGGGGGAGCACAGATACGCAGTATTTT
CASSLKAGGSTDTQYF
>TRBD1|TRBJ2-3|TRBV27|once
TGTGCCAGCAGTGACCGGGACAGCTTACCCACAGATACGCAGTATTTT
CASSDRDSLPTDTQYF
>.|TRBJ1-2|TRBV7-9|.
TGTGCCAGCAGCTTAGAAGGGGGCTATGGCTACACCTTC
CASSLEGGYGYTF
>TRBD2|TRBJ2-5|TRBV29-1|.
TGCAGCGTTACGGGACTAGCGGGCCCCGGGGAGACCCAGTACTTC
CSVTGLAGPGETQYF
>.|TRBJ1-5|TRBV5-4|few
TGTGCCAGCAGCGCGTCAGGTGGTCAGCCCCAGCATTTT
CASSASGGQPQHF
>TRBD1|TRBJ2-7|TRBV4-3|few
TGCGCCAGCAGCCCGGGGACAGCCCACTCCTACGAGCAGTACTTC
CASSPGTAHSYEQYF
>TRBD2|TRBJ2-5|TRBV4-2|.
TGTGCCAGCAGCCAAGATAGCGGGGGGGCCTCCTTCGGAGAGACCCAGTACTTC
CASSQDSGGASFGETQYF
>TRBD1|TRBJ1-3|TRBV15|.
TGTGCCACGCGAGATTCAGGGGGACGTGGAAACACCATATATTTT
CATRDSGGRGNTIYF
>TRBD2|TRBJ2-1|TRBV28|.
TGTGCCAGCAGCCCTGTGGCGGGGGGGTACACCTACAATGAGCAGTTCTTC
CASSPVAGGYTYNEQFF
>TRBD1|TRBJ2-2|TRBV28|.
TGTGCCAGCACAGCGACAGGGGGCGCCATAGGTCCCGGGGAGCTGTTTTTT
CASTATGGAIGPGELFF
>.|TRBJ2-1|TRBV27|.
TGTGCCAGCAGTTTATACCTCAACGGGAATGAGCAGTTCTTC
CASSLYLNGNEQFF
>.|TRBJ2-7|TRBV3-1/TRBV3-2|few
TGTGCCAGCAGCCCAGTACTTTCAGGGTCCTCCTACGAGCAGTACTTC
CASSPVLSGSSYEQYF
>.|TRBJ1-1|TRBV7-9|.
TGTGCCAGCAGCCTCAACACTGAAGCTTTCTTT
CASSLNTEAFF
>.|TRBJ1-4|TRBV19|.
TGTGCCAGTAGTAGCCGGACTAATGAAAAACTGTTTTTT
CASSSRTNEKLFF
>.|TRBJ2-7|TRBV29-1|.
TGCAGCGTTGAACAGGGCCCGGGCGAGCAGTACTTC
CSVEQGPGEQYF
>.|TRBJ2-3|TRBV19|.
TGTGCCAGTAGTAAGGAGGGGGCCCCATCCCTGGTAGATACGCAGTATTTT
CASSKEGAPSLVDTQYF
>.|TRBJ2-7|TRBV5-1|.
TGCGCCAGCAGCTTTGAAGGGGGAAGGAACGAGCAGTACTTC
CASSFEGGRNEQYF
>.|TRBJ1-2|TRBV20-1|.
TGCAGTGCTAGCCTTCAGGTGGGCTACACCTTC
CSASLQVGYTF
>.|TRBJ1-6|TRBV2|.
TGTGCCAGCAGTGAAAGCGGGGATTCGTCACCCCTCCACTTT
CASSESGDSSPLHF
>.|TRBJ1-1|TRBV3-1/TRBV3-2|.
TGTGCCAGCAGCCAAGATAATAGGCAGGCCGCCCAGTACACTGAAGCTTTCTTT
CASSQDNRQAAQYTEAFF
>TRBD2|TRBJ2-5|TRBV13|.
TGTGCCAGCAGCTCCCGGGGACTAGCAGCACAAGAGACCCAGTACTTC
CASSSRGLAAQETQYF
>TRBD1|TRBJ1-2|TRBV19|once
TGTGCCAGTAAAGACAGGGGTAACTATGGCTACACCTTC
CASKDRGNYGYTF
>.|TRBJ2-3|TRBV18|.
TGTGCCAGCTCCCCTACAGCGCAGGGTACAGATACGCAGTATTTT
CASSPTAQGTDTQYF
>TRBD1|TRBJ2-3|TRBV18|.
TGTGCCAGCTCACGACAGGGGGCAGATACGCAGTATTTT
CASSRQGADTQYF
>.|TRBJ1-1|TRBV25-1|.
TGTGCCAGCAGTGATATGGGGACCCTGGCGGGACCATACACTGAAGCTTTCTTT
CASSDMGTLAGPYTEAFF
>.|TRBJ2-4|TRBV28|once
TGTGCCAGCACCCAACAAGGACACTTTTTAAACAAAAACATTCAGTACTTC
CASTQQGHFLNKNIQYF
>TRBD1|TRBJ1-3|TRBV9|few
TGTGCCAGCAGCGTCGGGACAGCCGGTGGAAACACCATATATTTT
CASSVGTAGGNTIYF
>TRBD2|TRBJ2-3|TRBV6-5|.
TGTGCCAGCAGTCCCGGGACTAGCAGCTTACGAGCGCAGTATTTT
CASSPGTSSLRAQYF
>.|TRBJ2-7|TRBV28|.
TGTGCCACCTATCAGCAGGGGCGGGGGACGGCCTACGAGCAGTACTTC
CATYQQGRGTAYEQYF
>TRBD2|TRBJ2-3|TRBV7-8|.
TGTGCCAGCAGTCGGACCAGCGGGGGCCCAGATACGCAGTATTTT
CASSRTSGGPDTQYF
>.|TRBJ2-3|TRBV9|.
TGTGCCAGCAGCGTAGGAGGGGGAACACTAGATACGCAGTATTTT
CASSVGGGTLDTQYF
>.|TRBJ2-7|TRBV6-5|.
TGTGCCAGCAGTTACTACGGAGGTCGGGAGCAGTACTTC
CASSYYGGREQYF
>.|TRBJ1-2|TRBV28|few
TGTGCCAGCAGTTTATCGTACAGGGAGAATGGCTACACCTTC
CASSLSYRENGYTF
>.|TRBJ2-7|TRBV7-2|.
TGTGCCAGCAGCTCTTACCGACAGGCCGCCTCCTACGAGCAGTACTTC
CASSSYRQAASYEQYF
>TRBD1|TRBJ1-5|TRBV7-9|.
TGTGCCAGCAGCTTAGGGGGACAGCTGGGGGTTAGCAATCAGCCCCAGCATTTT
CASSLGGQLGVSNQPQHF
>.|TRBJ2-7|TRBV28|few
TGTGCCATTACGGGGGACAGAACCTACGAGCAGTACTTC
CAITGDRTYEQYF
>.|TRBJ2-7|TRBV29-1|.
TGCAGCGTTGGGGCAGGGATCGAGCAGTACTTC
CSVGAGIEQYF
>TRBD1|TRBJ1-5|TRBV19|.
TGTGCCAGTAGGGGGACAGGGGGCGCGAGCAATCAGCCCCAGCATTTT
CASRGTGGASNQPQHF
>.|TRBJ2-7|TRBV2|.
TGTGCCAGCACCGGGACTTTCTACTACGAGCAGTACTTC
CASTGTFYYEQYF
>.|TRBJ1-1|TRBV6-5|.
TGTGCCAGCAACCCAGTTATGAACACTGAAGCTTTCTTT
CASNPVMNTEAFF
>.|TRBJ1-4|TRBV5-6|.
TGTGCCAGCAGCTTGGGTTACAGGCCGGGTGAAAAACTGTTTTTT
CASSLGYRPGEKLFF
>TRBD1|TRBJ1-2|TRBV4-1|few
TGCGCCAGCAGCCAAGAAAGGGCCAGGGGGGATGGCTACACCTTC
CASSQERARGDGYTF
>.|TRBJ2-1|TRBV28|.
TGTGCCAGCAGTCGACAGGTCAATGAGCAGTTCTTC
CASSRQVNEQFF
>TRBD1|TRBJ1-2|TRBV3-1/TRBV3-2|.
TGTGCCAGCAGTCCGGCAACAGGGGCTGGCTACACCTTC
CASSPATGAGYTF
>TRBD1|TRBJ1-5|TRBV2|.
TGTGCCAGCAGGAGGGGGACAGGGGGTTATCAGCCCCAGCATTTT
CASRRGTGGYQPQHF
>TRBD2|TRBJ2-3|TRBV27|once
TGTGCCAGCAGTTTACTAGCGGGGGGGCCCGCAGATACGCAGTATTTT
CASSLLAGGPADTQYF
>TRBD2|TRBJ2-5|TRBV2|.
TGTGCCAGCAGTTGGGGGGGGGAGACCCAGTACTTC
CASSWGGETQYF